This T cell receptor beta chain derives from a study of blood T cell repertoires in COVID-19 (dated by TCRdb to about 2020). As for the study more broadly: The collaborator samples originated in the United States, Italy and Spain and spanned the acute and convalescent phases of COVID-19. Samples came from the ongoing ImmuneRACE study (first 160 participants) plus 1,254 subjects from 6 global collaborators. The repertoires were released in a freely available public database meant as a resource for research on the immune response to SARS-CoV-2. Where available, HLA class I and class II types were taken from metadata supplied by the sample provider and were not determined by assay-based typing. A de-identified subject ID, COVID-19 status, age in years and sex were almost always included in the sample metadata. Subjects who had been exposed to COVID-19, were actively infected with it, or had recovered from it provided the deeply sampled blood TCRbeta repertoires that made up the dataset. The prospective study material was composed of cDNA or gDNA derived from T cells, B-cell-depleted T cells, or PBMCs. Broader findings and caveats from the paper: Clinical and demographic metadata were provided uncurated, with the amount varying by source and participant.

Concerning this clone: The antigen it binds to is not known. The sample holds no much larger clone one base away, and base qualities are not on file.

The germline V gene provides CDR1 MRHNA and CDR2 SNTAGT. The CDR3 spans 14 residues, from the cysteine through the phenylalanine. The sequence is cut down to CDR3 DNA, 42 bases in frame from base 1. The junction shows trimming of 3 bases on V and 5 bases on J, plus 13 bases between the germline ends. In Seattle, one collaborating source enrolled patients while the infection was active and tracked those patients longitudinally over the course of disease. Each collaborating institution followed its own protocols to collect whole blood in K2EDTA tubes. For TCRbeta analysis, collaborator samples were shipped as frozen whole blood, as isolated PBMCs, or as DNA extracted from either sample type. The immunoSEQ Assay, a bias-controlled multiplex PCR, was used to amplify TCRbeta CDR3 regions from genomic DNA. Concerning the study's data processing: Nucleated cell counts per sample were estimated from amplification of reference gene primers within the assay. To quantify the absolute abundance of each unique TCRbeta CDR3 rearrangement, sequence reads were collapsed and filtered. Productive Simpson clonality was computed per sample as the square root of Simpson's diversity index over productive rearrangements. The immuneACCESS repertoire file appears here via TCRdb, limited to in-frame rearrangements. These files lack a portion of the clones; in checked studies, under half of the deficit traces to unresolved V genes, and the cause of the others is not known. The V and J calls and clone size are taken from that table; D and trimming were inferred from the DNA. This sample gives 150,000 to 200,000 clones in total; 84% of them show up just once. More than 12% of the sample is in the top ten clones.

Rearrangement joined TRBV6-4 to TRBJ1-2, with TRBD1 perhaps the D gene, on 6 matching bases. The source material was peripheral blood. This receptor was identified in a woman aged 70 to 79 with COVID-19, enrolled during active disease. The bases read TGTGCCAGCAGTGAATCACAGGGAACGTATGGCTACACCTTC. Translated, this is CASSESQGTYGYTF.